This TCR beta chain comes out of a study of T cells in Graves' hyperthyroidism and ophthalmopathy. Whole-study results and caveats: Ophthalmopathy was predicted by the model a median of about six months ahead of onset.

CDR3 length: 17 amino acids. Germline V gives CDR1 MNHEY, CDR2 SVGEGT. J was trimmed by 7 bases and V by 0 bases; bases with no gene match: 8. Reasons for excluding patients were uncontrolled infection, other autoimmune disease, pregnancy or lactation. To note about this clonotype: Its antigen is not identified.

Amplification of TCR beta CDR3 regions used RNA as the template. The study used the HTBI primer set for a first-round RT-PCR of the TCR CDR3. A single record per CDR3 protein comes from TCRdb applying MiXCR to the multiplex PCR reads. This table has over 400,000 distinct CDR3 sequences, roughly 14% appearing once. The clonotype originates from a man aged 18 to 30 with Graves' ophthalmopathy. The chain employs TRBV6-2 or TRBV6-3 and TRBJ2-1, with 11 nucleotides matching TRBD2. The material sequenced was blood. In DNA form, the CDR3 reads TGTGCCAGCAGTTACTCTAGCGGGGGGGTACCCCCGAATGAGCAGTTCTTC. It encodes CASSYSSGGVPPNEQFF.